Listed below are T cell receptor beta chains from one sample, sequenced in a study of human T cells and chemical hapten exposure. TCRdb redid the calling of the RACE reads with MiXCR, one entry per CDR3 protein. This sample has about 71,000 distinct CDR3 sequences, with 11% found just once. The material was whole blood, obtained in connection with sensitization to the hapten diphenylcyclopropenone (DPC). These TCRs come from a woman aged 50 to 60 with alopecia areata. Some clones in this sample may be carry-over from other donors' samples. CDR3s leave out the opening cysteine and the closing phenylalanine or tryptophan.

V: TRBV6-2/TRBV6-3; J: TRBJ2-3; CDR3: ASSVVNTDTQY
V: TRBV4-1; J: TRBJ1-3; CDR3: ASSLRSDSSGNTIY
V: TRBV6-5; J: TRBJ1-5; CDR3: ASSNGQNNQPQH
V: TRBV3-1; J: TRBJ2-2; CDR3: ASSHLTGELF
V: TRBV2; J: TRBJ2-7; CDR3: ASSDAYEQY
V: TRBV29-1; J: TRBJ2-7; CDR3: SVEDGGQASYEQY
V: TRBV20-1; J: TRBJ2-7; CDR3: SATNGGTLGEQY
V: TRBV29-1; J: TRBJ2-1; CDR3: SVEDTLRRQGSNEQF
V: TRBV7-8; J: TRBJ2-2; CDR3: ASRAVAGWGGELF
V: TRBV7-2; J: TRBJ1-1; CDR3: ASSPAGGTEAF
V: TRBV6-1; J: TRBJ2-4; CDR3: ASSGRDRIAKNIQY
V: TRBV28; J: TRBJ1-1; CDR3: ASSLVHSKGTEAF
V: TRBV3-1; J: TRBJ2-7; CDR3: ATSGLAGTDEQY
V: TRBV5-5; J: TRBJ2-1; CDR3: ASSPGDSYNEQF
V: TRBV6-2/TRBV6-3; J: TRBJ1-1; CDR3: ASSPPGSNTEAF
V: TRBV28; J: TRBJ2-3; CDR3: AISVPRTDTQY
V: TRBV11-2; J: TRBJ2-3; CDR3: ASSLSGRPDTQY